This T cell receptor (beta chain) was recorded in a study of cytomegalovirus exposure and HLA in healthy donors (dated by TCRdb to the late 2010s). With regard to the full study: An earlier analysis of 587 of the donors reported 250 to 300 Gb of sequence data and approximately 120 million unique TCR beta sequences obtained from about 179 million T cells. Among the approximately 400 genotyped donors, about 85% belonged to the genetic ancestry cluster associated with self-reported Caucasian donors. High-throughput TCR immunosequencing, statistical association of individual TCRs with disease status, and machine learning were combined to predict cytomegalovirus infection status. Both class I and class II loci were covered by HLA typing, at four-digit resolution. Every repertoire in the discovery cohort had been generated on one and the same sequencing platform. The study profiled the T cell repertoires of some 610 subjects by immunosequencing and related them to cytomegalovirus serostatus. To study patterns of TCR occurrence, a later analysis re-analyzed previously published TCR beta repertoires from around 700 donors and added high-resolution HLA genotyping. Around 320 gigabases of sequencing data and approximately 93 million unique TCR sequences were included in an early release covering about 700 HLA-typed donors. Besides the first cohort of under 700 subjects, a separate validation cohort made up of over 100 different subjects was used. A later genetic analysis took genome-wide SNP genotypes for about 55% of the 666 donors and used that subset as a discovery cohort. To decide whether each TCR beta V gene segment behaved as functional or pseudogenic, an earlier analysis of some 600 of the donors relied on high-throughput TCR beta sequencing. Donor age, sex, ethnicity and CMV serostatus were compiled together with the repertoire data. The study was designed to test whether signatures of past pathogen exposure could be identified by cataloging public T cell receptors. A handful of DR-DQ haplotypes were handled as single units for association and clustering because linkage in the cohort was strong. Across 398 genotyped donors of the cohort, an average of approximately 240,000 unique TCR beta nucleotide sequences per donor were sequenced, and 15% to 20% of those sequences were non-productive. The number of donors typed differed by locus, with roughly 620-630 for A, B, C, DRB1 and DQB1, approximately 500 for DQA1, some 570 for DPA1, and some 440 for DPB1. Rather than using new phenotypic data, the later analysis identified candidate immune exposures from TCR beta sequences and from how often those sequences occurred across donors. The investigation overall reported the following: Because some donors lacked HLA typing at each locus, the association tests relied only on the typed subset. In a later analysis, most CMV-associated TCR beta chains were found to appear HLA-restricted, with HLA associations seemingly driven largely by CMV exposure. A cluster of highly shared sequence variants was judged likely to be a technical artifact of the sequencing pipeline. Specific HLA alleles were associated with more than 15,000 TCR beta sequences at a false discovery rate of 0.05 in a later analysis. The only immune exposure information available for the cohort was CMV serostatus. The 87-base-pair reads could not distinguish some IMGT-functional V segments, including TRBV6-2 and TRBV6-3, so those segments were excluded. An earlier analysis of several hundred of the donors showed that most TCR beta V segments appeared in productive rearrangements either about 87% or about 30% of the time, which broadly matched IMGT annotations. According to a later analysis, TCR association rates differed among HLA loci, with DRB1 alleles showing the most associated TCRs and HLA-C alleles showing the fewest. When HLA alleles, especially DR and DQ, strongly co-occurred, attributing TCR associations to individual alleles was difficult. A total of 150 to 200 TCR beta chains were listed by the study as associated with cytomegalovirus. The authors suggested that the approach could potentially be generalized to other disease states and immunological phenotypes. Cytomegalovirus status was reported to be diagnosed by the classifier with high specificity and sensitivity in both the original and validation cohorts. In this cohort, only TCR beta chains were sequenced, and detectable features were limited by the absence of alpha or paired-chain data. Linkage disequilibrium might explain the correlated functional status among segregating V segments, but an unknown experimental factor could not be excluded. Compared with equally common non-associated chains, HLA-associated TCR beta chains in a later analysis were more clonally expanded and had lower generation probabilities. Several of the top co-occurrence clusters appeared to be linked to parvovirus B19, influenza, CMV and Epstein-Barr virus, according to a later analysis. A further reported finding was that TCR beta sequences accurately predicted the HLA-A and HLA-B alleles for most subjects in the first cohort. In a later genetic analysis, a missense DCLRE1C variant was associated with V-gene and J-gene trimming of TCR beta chains, and the association was replicated in an independent cohort. A few of the identified cytomegalovirus-associated TCR beta chains were confirmed in vitro to be specific for cytomegalovirus antigens. In a later genetic analysis, fewer N-insertions in productive TCRs were reported among donors in an Asian-associated ancestry cluster than the roughly 710-donor mean. Because counts were too low, approximately 18 rarely observed V segments, including chromosome 9 orphons, were excluded from the earlier analysis of roughly 580 of the donors. Roughly uniform sequencing depth across donors was assumed in presence/absence analyses, although this assumption may not hold. Most TCR sequences were seen in very few donors, while some public TCRs were found in many individuals.

The library was generated by the immunoSEQ multiplex PCR assay. The multiplex PCR relied on a mix of 60 forward primers for TCR Vbeta segments and 13 reverse primers for TCR Jbeta segments. Amplification of the CDR3 region of rearranged TCR beta genes was performed with a multiplex PCR assay on genomic DNA. The Illumina HiSeq System was used to sequence the amplified TCR beta libraries as 87-base-pair reads. In the original analysis: Across the roughly 700 repertoires, a later analysis counted approximately 83 million unique TCR beta chains, some 11 million of which were shared by at least two donors. A nearest-neighbor algorithm error-corrected the raw reads and collapsed the reads into unique sequences, merging closely related sequences to remove PCR and sequencing errors. To assign V, D and J gene segments, CDR3 sequences were aligned to IMGT reference sequences. For a sequence to be retained, a match of at least six nucleotides was required to both a V gene segment and a J gene segment. Rearrangements were called productive when the CDR3 lacked stop codons and stayed in frame with V and J; all others were non-productive. CDR3 was defined according to IMGT convention as the region running from the second conserved V-encoded cysteine to the conserved J-encoded phenylalanine. In an earlier analysis of approximately 590 of the donors, sequences lacking an unambiguous match to a single V gene segment were excluded. An earlier analysis of under 750 of the donors called V segments functional above 56.7% productive rearrangements and segregating when the between-donor standard deviation exceeded 5%. To diagnose cytomegalovirus status from the catalog of TCR beta chain sequences, a statistical classification framework was built. A later analysis assigned V and J genes by comparing TCR nucleotide sequences with IMGT/GENE-DB human TR gene sequences. A later analysis assigned CDR3 sequences and most-parsimonious VDJ recombination scenarios with the TCRdist pipeline. In a later analysis, each TCR beta chain was defined by its CDR3 amino acid sequence together with its V-gene family, and reads lacking a unique V-gene family were excluded. To address suspected cross-contamination and a sequencing artifact, a later analysis removed roughly 640 highly shared, low-generation-probability nucleotide sequences. In a later analysis, a clonal expansion index for each public chain was calculated from normalized within-repertoire ranks of inferred template counts. In a later analysis, generation probabilities were computed with a VDJ recombination model fitted to out-of-frame rearrangements, and the resulting probabilities were checked against IGoR. In a later analysis, hypergeometric tests were used to score TCR-TCR, TCR-HLA and TCR-CMV co-occurrence, with a repertoire-size bias correction applied to TCR pairs. False discovery rates were estimated in a later analysis by permuting HLA or CMV assignments 20 times. A later analysis grouped co-occurring TCRs with DBSCAN, adding TCRdist sequence similarity when clustering within HLA-allele-positive subsets. For co-occurrence clustering, repertoires with fewer than 30,000 or more than 120,000 public chains were excluded, along with several repertoires with anomalous nucleotide sharing. In its TCRdb copy, this immuneACCESS table keeps in-frame sequences only and misses some clones. Where compared with another copy, unresolved V genes explain less than half of these, and the others have no known cause. The V and J calls and clone size were taken over from that table, and D and trimming were inferred from the DNA. This sample is represented by 250,000 or so clones; more than 75% of them were singletons. Over 1% of the sample is taken by the ten largest.

The cohort comprised 666 healthy bone marrow donors. At the time of sampling, all cohort members were nominally healthy, though unrecorded immune exposures were likely present. CMV serostatus was recorded as positive for 289 and negative for about 50% of the 666 cohort members, whereas no CMV serostatus was recorded for the donor in question. A peripheral blood sample was collected from each donor, and TCR beta sequencing was performed on peripheral blood mononuclear cells. The Qiagen DNeasy Blood Extraction Kit was used to extract genomic DNA from the blood cell samples. Including the terminal cysteine and phenylalanine, the CDR3 comprises 13 residues. Only the CDR3 DNA is retained, 39 bases long and in frame from the first base. The germline V gene sets CDR1 to SGHTA and CDR2 to FQGNSA. V was cut back by 5 bases and J by 3 bases, leaving a gap of 10 bases between them. This clone appeared a few times. Its antigen is not yet known. Base qualities are missing; no much larger clone stands one base away.

The TCR sequence derives from a human donor in good health. Material for sequencing was PBMCs. The rearranged chain carries TRBV7-2 and TRBJ2-5; the D gene is perhaps TRBD1, from 6 matching bases. In nucleotide form, the sequence is TGTGCCAGCAGCGTGAGGACAGAAGAGACCCAGTACTTC. It translates to CASSVRTEETQYF.